This record looks at one T cell receptor (beta chain) sequence and its context. The data belong to a study of shared clonotypes between healthy human individuals. Profiled with immunoSEQ multiplex PCR; TCRdb holds only in-frame clones, not every one. Of approximately 2.3 million clones listed, 85% to 95% are singletons. The CDR3 spans 15 residues. Looked up from germline, CDR1 is MDHEN and CDR2 is SYDVKM. V lost 1 base to trimming and J lost 1 base; unmatched junction nucleotides: 4. The sequence came from a man aged 18 to 35 in good health. Some clones in this sample may be carry-over from other donors' samples. The genes are TRBV28 and TRBJ2-7; 7 bases match TRBD2. Material: naive CD4+ T cells from PBMCs. Noted subset: CD45RA+ positively selected. In DNA form, the CDR3 reads TGTGCCAGCAGTTTATCTGGGAGGGTTTCCTACGAGCAGTACTTC. Protein product: CASSLSGRVSYEQYF.